Presented here are 18 T cell receptor beta chains from one specimen sequenced in a study of blood T cell repertoires in COVID-19. This table comes from immunoSEQ multiplex PCR, and its TCRdb copy is limited to in-frame clones, with some not included. The sample lists hundreds of thousands of clones, 80% to 90% seen once, with around 9.3% in the top ten. Sequenced material: PBMCs or T cells enriched from blood (not recorded which). These receptors were collected from a woman aged 18-30 years who had recovered from COVID-19.

J is TRBJ1-2 and V is TRBV7-9; TRBD1 agrees at 9 bases. The length of the CDR3 is 15 residues. V dropped 0 bases and J dropped 6; count of bases not matched to a gene: 5. The germline V gene encodes CDR1 SEHNR and CDR2 FQNEAQ (reference sequence). The chain's CDR3 is CASSLASGQGNGYTF. In DNA form, the CDR3 reads TGTGCCAGCAGCTTAGCCTCGGGACAGGGTAATGGCTACACCTTC.

The V gene is TRBV24-1, the J gene TRBJ2-7, with TRBD1 matching 7 bases. The V and J ends lost 10 bases and 6 bases, in that order; junction bases with no gene match: 8. Germline CDR1 is KGHDR and CDR2 is SFDVKD. The CDR3 totals 12 residues. The CDR3 DNA is TGTGCCACTAGACAGGGCTTGGGCGAGCAGTACTTC. This encodes CATRQGLGEQYF.

This rearrangement joins TRBV4-1 to TRBJ1-1; D remains unclear. The CDR3 length is 15 residues. Germline lookup yields CDR1 MGHRA and CDR2 YSYEKL. With 0 bases removed from V and 4 bases from J, the gap between germline ends came to 12 bases. Here the CDR3 DNA reads TGCGCCAGCAGCCAAGATTCCGGACTGGGCACTGAAGCTTTCTTT. Residues: CASSQDSGLGTEAFF.

The CDR3 protein is CASSVGGGADTQYF. In nucleotides, the CDR3 is TGTGCCAGCAGCGTAGGGGGGGGCGCAGATACGCAGTATTTT. The chain recombines TRBV7-9 with TRBJ2-3, with TRBD2 as a possible D gene (7 bases). Germline values: CDR1 SEHNR, CDR2 FQNEAQ (reference sequence). This CDR3 contains 14 residues. V was pared by 5 bases and J by 4 bases, with 13 bases between. Filled out from reference TRBV7-9 and TRBJ2-3, the complete variable domain reads DTGVSQNPRHKITKRGQNVTFRCDPISEHNRLYWYRQTLGQGPEFLTYFQNEAQLEKSRLLSDRFSAERPKGSFSTLEIQRTEQGDSAMYLCASSVGGGADTQYFGPGTRLTVL.

V usage is TRBV29-1 and J usage is TRBJ1-3; possible D gene TRBD1, 5 bases. This CDR3 has 12 amino acids. Germline CDR1 reads SQVTM; CDR2 reads ANQGSEA. V was pared by 7 bases and J by 4 bases, with 11 bases between. The CDR3 protein is CSGVGLGNTIYF. The CDR3 coding sequence is TGCAGCGGAGTGGGACTGGGAAACACCATATATTTT.

The V call is TRBV29-1, the J call TRBJ1-4; D perhaps matches TRBD1 (5 bases). Trimming cost V 1 base and J 7 bases, with 19 bases left between them. Germline-derived CDR1 and CDR2 are SQVTM and ANQGSEA. This CDR3 comprises 16 residues. The CDR3 nucleotides are TGCAGCGTTGAAGTCGCCCAGGGAAGGACAAGTGAAAAACTGTTTTTT. Translating gives CSVEVAQGRTSEKLFF.

The J gene is TRBJ2-1, the V gene TRBV4-2, with D tentatively TRBD2 (6 bases). Trimming cost V 1 base and J 6 bases, with 19 bases left between them. CDR1 and CDR2 (germline): LGHNA, YNFKEQ. This CDR3 is built from 17 residues. CDR3 DNA: TGTGCCAGCAGCCAAGTGCTTGCCGGGAGTAAGGTCAATGAGCAGTTCTTC. Its translation: CASSQVLAGSKVNEQFF.

CDR3 residues: CASHSVLGTSGRHNEQFF. DNA for the CDR3: TGTGCCAGCCACAGCGTATTGGGGACTAGCGGGAGGCACAATGAGCAGTTCTTC. The genes are TRBV3-1 (or the pseudogene TRBV3-2) and TRBJ2-1, with 15 bases aligning to TRBD2. Germline V gene data show CDR1 as LGHDT and CDR2 as YNNKEL (reference sequence). The CDR3 is 18 residues long. V dropped 8 bases and J dropped 5; count of bases not matched to a gene: 13.

This chain links TRBV7-9 with TRBJ2-6; maybe TRBD1 (7 bases). The CDR3 runs 17 residues. Germline V gene lookup returns CDR1 SEHNR and CDR2 FQNEAQ (reference sequence). Trimming stripped 4 bases from V and 2 bases from J, with 15 bases between. DNA of the CDR3: TGTGCCAGCAGCTCGACAGGGACTTTAGCTGGGGCCAACGTCCTGACTTTC. Translated, it gives CASSSTGTLAGANVLTF.

This clone was recorded once. The V call is TRBV7-8, the J call TRBJ1-2; D call uncertain. The CDR3 is 15 residues long. The germline V gene has CDR1 SGHVS and CDR2 FQNEAQ. Trimming left V 4 bases short and J 2 bases short, with 14 bases between. The CDR3 DNA reads TGTGCCAGCAGCTCCGACCCAAGACTGAACTATGGCTACACCTTC. Encoded protein: CASSSDPRLNYGYTF.

The chain carries TRBV7-6 and TRBJ2-1; a weak D match, TRBD1 (5 bases). Germline CDR1 reads SGHVS; CDR2 reads FNYEAQ. This CDR3 spans 14 amino acids. Trimming left V 5 bases short and J 4 bases short, with 12 bases between. CDR3 protein: CASSPSGAYNEQFF. The CDR3 bases are TGTGCCAGCAGCCCGTCTGGGGCTTACAATGAGCAGTTCTTC.

The genes are TRBV28 and TRBJ2-5; D may be TRBD2 (5 bases). The CDR3 runs to 16 residues. V lost 6 bases and J lost 0, with 17 bases in between. Germline values: CDR1 MDHEN, CDR2 SYDVKM. CDR3 in DNA: TGTGCCAGCAGGCCTTTATTTCGAGGGTACCAAGAGACCCAGTACTTC. Its translation is CASRPLFRGYQETQYF.

The rearrangement links TRBV6-5 to TRBJ1-1, with 9 bases fitting TRBD1. Germline values: CDR1 MNHEY, CDR2 SVGAGI. CDR3 size: 15 residues. Trimming at V came to 6 bases and at J to 5 bases, leaving 10 bases not matched to a gene. As DNA, the CDR3 is TGTGCCAGCAGGCGAAAAGGACAGGGGTTAACTGAAGCTTTCTTT. Translating it yields CASRRKGQGLTEAFF.

This chain uses TRBV7-9 with TRBJ1-1; the match to TRBD1 covers 8 bases. Trimming at V came to 4 bases and at J to 5 bases, leaving 3 bases not matched to a gene. The germline CDR1 and CDR2 sequences are SEHNR and FQNEAQ (reference sequence). The CDR3 consists of 13 residues. CDR3 loop: CASSSQGATEAFF. The CDR3 DNA reads as TGTGCCAGCAGCTCTCAGGGGGCAACTGAAGCTTTCTTT.

This chain connects TRBV19 to TRBJ1-2, with unresolved D. Germline CDR1 is LNHDA and CDR2 is SQIVND (reference sequence). The CDR3 has 14 residues. The ends were cut back, 10 bases at V and 5 bases at J, with 20 bases in the middle. The CDR3 DNA is TGTGCCACCAGAGAGCGACGCGAGCCATATGGCTACACCTTC. Translation gives CATRERREPYGYTF. Filled out from reference TRBV19 and TRBJ1-2, the complete variable domain reads DGGITQSPKYLFRKEGQNVTLSCEQNLNHDAMYWYRQDPGQGLRLIYYSQIVNDFQKGDIAEGYSVSREKKESFPLTVTSAQKNPTAFYLCATRERREPYGYTFGSGTRLTVV.

V usage is TRBV3-1 (or the pseudogene TRBV3-2) and J usage is TRBJ1-1; perhaps TRBD1 as D (5 bases). Deletions cut 1 base from V and 9 bases from J, with 15 bases between. CDR3 length: 14 amino acids. The germline CDR1 and CDR2 sequences are LGHDT and YNNKEL (reference sequence). The CDR3 protein is CASSQGTRRGKAFF. Written as DNA, the CDR3 is TGTGCCAGCAGCCAAGGCACAAGGAGGGGTAAAGCTTTCTTT.

The chain joins TRBV4-1 to TRBJ2-2; D gene uncertain. V shed 0 bases and J shed 6 bases, with 17 bases lying between them. In germline, CDR1 is MGHRA, CDR2 YSYEKL. The CDR3 is 17 amino acids. CDR3 region: CASSQDGYLLGAGELFF. In nucleotides, the CDR3 is TGCGCCAGCAGCCAAGATGGGTACCTTTTGGGCGCCGGGGAGCTGTTTTTT.

The chain links TRBV10-3 to TRBJ2-1, with D possibly matching TRBD2 (6 bases). Trimming stripped 6 bases from V and 12 bases from J, with 21 bases between. The CDR3 length is 14 residues. Germline V lookup: CDR1 ENHRY, CDR2 SYGVKD. This chain's CDR3 is CAIRLGGDGVGQFF. For the CDR3, the DNA is TGTGCCATCAGGCTCGGAGGGGACGGGGTGGGGCAGTTCTTC.